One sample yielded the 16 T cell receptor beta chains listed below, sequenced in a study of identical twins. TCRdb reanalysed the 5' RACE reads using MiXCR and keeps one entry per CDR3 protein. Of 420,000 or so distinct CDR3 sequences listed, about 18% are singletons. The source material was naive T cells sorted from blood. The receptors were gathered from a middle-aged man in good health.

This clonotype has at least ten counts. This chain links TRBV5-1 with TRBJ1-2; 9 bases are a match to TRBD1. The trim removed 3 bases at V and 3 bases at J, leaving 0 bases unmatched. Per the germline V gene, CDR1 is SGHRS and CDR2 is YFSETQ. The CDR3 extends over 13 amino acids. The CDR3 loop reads CASSWTGDYGYTF. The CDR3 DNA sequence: TGCGCCAGCAGCTGGACAGGGGACTATGGCTACACCTTC.

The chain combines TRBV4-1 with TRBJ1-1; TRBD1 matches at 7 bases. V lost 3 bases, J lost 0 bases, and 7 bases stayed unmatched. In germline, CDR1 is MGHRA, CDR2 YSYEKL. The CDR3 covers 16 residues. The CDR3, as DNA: TGCGCCAGCAGCCATCCAGGGGGTTACATGAACACTGAAGCTTTCTTT. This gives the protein CASSHPGGYMNTEAFF.

The CDR3 DNA follows: TGCAGTGCTAGACTAGCGGGAGGGATTCAAAGTCCAGATACGCAGTATTTT. As protein: CSARLAGGIQSPDTQYF. This sequence joins TRBV20-1 and TRBJ2-3, with 12 bases that match TRBD2. The V segment lost 2 bases and the J segment 4 bases; nucleotides outside the gene matches: 10. The CDR3 totals 17 residues. The germline V gene encodes CDR1 DFQATT and CDR2 SNEGSKA (reference sequence).

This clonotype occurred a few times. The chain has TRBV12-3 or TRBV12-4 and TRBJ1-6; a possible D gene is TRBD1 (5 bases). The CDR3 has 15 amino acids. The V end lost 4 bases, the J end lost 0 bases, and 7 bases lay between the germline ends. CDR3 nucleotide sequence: TGTGCCAGCAGTTCCGGGGGCTCCTATAATTCACCCCTCCACTTT. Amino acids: CASSSGGSYNSPLHF.

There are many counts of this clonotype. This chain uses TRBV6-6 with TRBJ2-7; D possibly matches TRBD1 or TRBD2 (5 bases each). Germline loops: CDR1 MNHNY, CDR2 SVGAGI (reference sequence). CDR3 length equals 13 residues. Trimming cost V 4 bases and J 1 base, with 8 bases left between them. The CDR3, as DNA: TGTGCCAGCAGTTCCGGGGCTTCCTACGAGCAGTACTTC. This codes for CASSSGASYEQYF.

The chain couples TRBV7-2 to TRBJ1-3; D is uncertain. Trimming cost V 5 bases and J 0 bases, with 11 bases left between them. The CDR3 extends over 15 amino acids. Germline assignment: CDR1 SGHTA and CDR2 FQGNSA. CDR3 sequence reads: CASSPQPASGNTIYF. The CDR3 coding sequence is TGTGCCAGCAGCCCACAGCCAGCCTCTGGAAACACCATATATTTT.

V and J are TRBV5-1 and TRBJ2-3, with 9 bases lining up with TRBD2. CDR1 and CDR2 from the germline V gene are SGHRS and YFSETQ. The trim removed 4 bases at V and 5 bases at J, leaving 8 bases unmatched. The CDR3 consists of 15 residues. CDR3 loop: CASSLPAGGLDTQYF. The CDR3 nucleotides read TGCGCCAGCAGCCTCCCGGCGGGGGGGCTAGATACGCAGTATTTT.

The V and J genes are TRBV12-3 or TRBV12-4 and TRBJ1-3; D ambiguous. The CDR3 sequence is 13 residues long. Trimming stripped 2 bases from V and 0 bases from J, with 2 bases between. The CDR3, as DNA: TGTGCCAGCAGTTTACTCTCTGGAAACACCATATATTTT. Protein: CASSLLSGNTIYF.

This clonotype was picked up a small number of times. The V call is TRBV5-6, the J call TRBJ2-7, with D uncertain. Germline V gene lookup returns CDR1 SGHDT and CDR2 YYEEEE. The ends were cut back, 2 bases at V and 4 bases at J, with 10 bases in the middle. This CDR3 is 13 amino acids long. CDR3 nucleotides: TGTGCCAGCAGCTTTTCCGACCGGTACGAGCAGTACTTC. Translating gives CASSFSDRYEQYF.

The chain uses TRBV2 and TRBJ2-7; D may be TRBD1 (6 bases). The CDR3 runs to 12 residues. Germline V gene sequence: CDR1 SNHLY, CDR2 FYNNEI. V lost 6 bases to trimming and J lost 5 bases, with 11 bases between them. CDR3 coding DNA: TGTGCCAGCAGATGGAGACAGGACGAGCAGTACTTC. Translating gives CASRWRQDEQYF.

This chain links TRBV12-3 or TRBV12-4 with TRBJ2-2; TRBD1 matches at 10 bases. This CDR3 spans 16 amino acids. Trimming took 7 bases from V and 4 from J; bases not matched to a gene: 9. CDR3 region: CASKLGQGGSTGELFF. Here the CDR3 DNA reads TGTGCCAGCAAACTCGGACAGGGGGGAAGCACCGGGGAGCTGTTTTTT.

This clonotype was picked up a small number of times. The chain's CDR3 is CASSYQGITGELFF. The DNA for the CDR3 is TGTGCCAGCAGTTACCAGGGGATTACAGGGGAGCTGTTTTTT. J is TRBJ2-2 and V is TRBV6-2 or TRBV6-3, with TRBD1 as a possible D gene (6 bases). Per the germline V gene, CDR1 is MNHEY and CDR2 is SVGEGT. The CDR3 runs 14 residues. Trimming cost V 2 bases and J 8 bases, with 12 bases left between them.

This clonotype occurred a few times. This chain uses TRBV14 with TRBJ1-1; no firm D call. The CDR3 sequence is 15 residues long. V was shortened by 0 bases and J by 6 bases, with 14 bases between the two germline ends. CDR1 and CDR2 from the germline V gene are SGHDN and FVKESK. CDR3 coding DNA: TGTGCCAGCAGCCAAGATCAAGAGTGGGGTGCTGAAGCTTTCTTT. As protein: CASSQDQEWGAEAFF.

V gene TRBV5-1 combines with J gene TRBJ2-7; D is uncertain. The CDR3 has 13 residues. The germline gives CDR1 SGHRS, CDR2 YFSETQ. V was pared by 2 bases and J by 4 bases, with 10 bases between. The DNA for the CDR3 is TGCGCCAGCAGCTTCTCGACGGTATACGAGCAGTACTTC. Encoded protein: CASSFSTVYEQYF. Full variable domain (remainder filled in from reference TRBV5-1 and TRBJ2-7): KAGVTQTPRYLIKTRGQQVTLSCSPISGHRSVSWYQQTPGQGLQFLFEYFSETQRNKGNFPGRFSGRQFSNSRSEMNVSTLELGDSALYLCASSFSTVYEQYFGPGTRLTVT.

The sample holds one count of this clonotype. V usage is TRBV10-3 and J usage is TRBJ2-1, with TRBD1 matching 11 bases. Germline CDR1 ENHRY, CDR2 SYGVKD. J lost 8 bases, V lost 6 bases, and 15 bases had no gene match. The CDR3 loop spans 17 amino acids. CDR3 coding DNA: TGTGCCATCAGAGCCGGGACAGGGGGTGAATCTGGCGATGAGCAGTTCTTC. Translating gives CAIRAGTGGESGDEQFF.

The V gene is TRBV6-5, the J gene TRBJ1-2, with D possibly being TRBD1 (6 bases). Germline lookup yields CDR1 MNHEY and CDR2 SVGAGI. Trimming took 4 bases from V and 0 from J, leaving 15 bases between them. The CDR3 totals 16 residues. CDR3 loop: CASSFSSGASNYGYTF. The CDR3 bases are TGTGCCAGCAGTTTTTCTTCAGGGGCCTCTAACTATGGCTACACCTTC.